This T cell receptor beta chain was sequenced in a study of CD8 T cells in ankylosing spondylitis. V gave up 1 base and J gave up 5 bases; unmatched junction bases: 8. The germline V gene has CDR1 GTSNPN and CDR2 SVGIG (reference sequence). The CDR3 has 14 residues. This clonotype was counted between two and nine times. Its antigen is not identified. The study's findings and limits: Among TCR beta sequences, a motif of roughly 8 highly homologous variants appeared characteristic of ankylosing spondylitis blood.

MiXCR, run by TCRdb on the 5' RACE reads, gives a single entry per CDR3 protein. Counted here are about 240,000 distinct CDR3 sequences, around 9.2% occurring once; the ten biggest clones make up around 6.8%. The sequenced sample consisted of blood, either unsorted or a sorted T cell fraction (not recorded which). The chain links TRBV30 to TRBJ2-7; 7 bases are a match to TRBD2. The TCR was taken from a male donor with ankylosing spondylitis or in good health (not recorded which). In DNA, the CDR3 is TGTGCCTGGAGTGGGGCGGGAGTAATTAACGAGCAGTACTTC. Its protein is CAWSGAGVINEQYF.